This entry is about one TCR beta chain. The antigen remains unidentified. This specimen comes from a study of cytomegalovirus exposure and HLA in healthy donors. The primer mix had 60 Vbeta and 13 Jbeta primers. Authors' analysis steps: Counted up in a later analysis, unique TCR beta chains came to roughly 80 million, with around 11 million shared. TCRdb's copy holds only in-frame clones and misses some; the assay was immunoSEQ multiplex PCR. V, J and clone size derive from that table, while D and trimming were established from the DNA sequence. The sample yields around 160,000 clones, around three quarters seen once. Unmatched junction bases numbered 13, after V lost 3 bases and J lost 5 bases. There are 17 residues in the CDR3. Germline V lookup: CDR1 SGDLS, CDR2 YYNGEE. Study findings and constraints: The productive fraction for most TCR beta V segments was about 87% or about 30% in an earlier analysis.

The chain combines TRBV9 with TRBJ2-5; 10 nucleotides align to TRBD2. The clonotype originates from a woman aged 40 to 50 in good health and CMV-seropositive. The material sequenced was PBMCs. The CDR3 coding sequence is TGTGCCAGCAGCGCGGGGGCACTAGCGGGGCGCGGCGAGACCCAGTACTTC. This translates into CASSAGALAGRGETQYF.